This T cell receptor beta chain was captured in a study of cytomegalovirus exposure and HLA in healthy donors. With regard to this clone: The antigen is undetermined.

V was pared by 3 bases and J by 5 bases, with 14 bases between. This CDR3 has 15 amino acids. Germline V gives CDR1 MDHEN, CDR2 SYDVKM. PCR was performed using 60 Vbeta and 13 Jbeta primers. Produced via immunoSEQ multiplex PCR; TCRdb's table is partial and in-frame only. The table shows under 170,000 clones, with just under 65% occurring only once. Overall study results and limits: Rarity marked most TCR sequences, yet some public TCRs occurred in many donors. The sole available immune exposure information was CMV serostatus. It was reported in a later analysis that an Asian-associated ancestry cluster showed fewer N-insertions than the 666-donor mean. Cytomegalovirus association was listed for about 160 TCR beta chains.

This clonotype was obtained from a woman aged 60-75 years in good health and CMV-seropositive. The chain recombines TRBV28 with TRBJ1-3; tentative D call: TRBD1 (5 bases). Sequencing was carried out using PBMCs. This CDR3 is CASSFRGLDRNTIYF. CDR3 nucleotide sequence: TGTGCCAGCAGTTTCCGGGGACTAGACCGAAACACCATATATTTT.